This TCR beta chain stems from a study of T-cell reconstitution after alpha-beta-depleted transplantation in children. Unique molecular identifiers were incorporated when the TCRbeta library was constructed. Via MiXCR, TCRdb re-called the PCR reads, giving one row per CDR3 protein. Here the sample spans just over 200,000 distinct CDR3 sequences, roughly 8.3% being singletons. Study conclusions and caveats: Newly produced T cells mostly accounted for T-cell counts and diversity one year post-transplant.

This clonotype was picked up many times. The antigen is unknown. The sequencing here drew on PBMCs, mostly from graft donor cells, taken 360 days after TCRalphabeta/CD19-depleted stem cell transplant. This receptor was identified in a male patient aged 2 to 10 who had a stem cell transplant for acute myeloid leukemia, so the T cells may come from the graft donor.

The CDR3, as DNA: TGTGCCAGCAGCGGGGATACGCAGTATTTT. Translated, it gives CASSGDTQYF. The chain uses TRBV5-6 and TRBJ2-3; D is ambiguous. The CDR3 has 10 amino acids. The germline V and J ends were trimmed by 4 bases and 6 bases, with 3 bases remaining between them. The V gene's germline CDR1 is SGHDT and CDR2 YYEEEE.